Only a few counts were recorded for the clone carrying this T cell receptor beta chain. The antigen is unknown. Trimming took off 2 bases at V and 4 bases at J, with 21 bases between the two ends. This CDR3 region has 18 residues. Germline V lookup: CDR1 MNHEY, CDR2 SVGEGT. At the Johns Hopkins FTIC core, DNA taken from cultured CD4+ T cells was sequenced by way of the Oncomine TCR Beta short-read assay. TCRdb fed the PCR reads into MiXCR, producing one record per CDR3 protein. The data hold 15,000 to 20,000 distinct CDR3 sequences, with about a third observed a single time. The sample belongs to a study of vaccination and CD4 T cells after COVID-19. The treatment was: roughly 10-day PBMC culture with coronavirus spike peptide pools or control peptides (ViraFEST assay). With peptide pools, ViraFEST first expanded antigen-specific T cells and afterwards sequenced their TCRs.

Sequencing was carried out using cultured CD4+ T cells from blood. The genes are TRBV6-2 or TRBV6-3 and TRBJ1-5; tentatively, D is TRBD1 (6 bases). The sequence came from a human donor with COVID-19. The CDR3 here is CASSYPQLKDRKNQPQHF. The CDR3 DNA is TGTGCCAGCAGTTACCCCCAACTTAAAGACAGGAAAAATCAGCCCCAGCATTTT.